The clone carrying this T cell receptor (beta chain) has just a few counts. The antigen is unknown. This specimen belongs to a study of response to subunit inactivated influenza vaccine. General study findings and limits: It was the authors' suggestion that each seasonal influenza vaccination recruits few new T cells.

TCRdb called the RT-PCR reads again in MiXCR, with one record for every CDR3 protein. The sample carries around 520,000 distinct CDR3 sequences, about 25% recorded once. This CDR3 has 15 residues. V lost 5 bases and J lost 2; bases outside the gene matches: 8. The V gene's germline CDR1 is SGHTA and CDR2 FQGNSA. The sample was CD4+ T cells sorted from PBMCs, taken 4 to 6 days after vaccination. The gene calls are TRBV7-2 and TRBJ2-7; 8 bases match TRBD1. The receptor was derived from a man aged 50-60 years who received an inactivated influenza vaccine. The CDR3 is CASSPDRGTTYEQYF. DNA for the CDR3: TGTGCCAGCAGCCCCGACAGGGGTACCACCTACGAGCAGTACTTC.